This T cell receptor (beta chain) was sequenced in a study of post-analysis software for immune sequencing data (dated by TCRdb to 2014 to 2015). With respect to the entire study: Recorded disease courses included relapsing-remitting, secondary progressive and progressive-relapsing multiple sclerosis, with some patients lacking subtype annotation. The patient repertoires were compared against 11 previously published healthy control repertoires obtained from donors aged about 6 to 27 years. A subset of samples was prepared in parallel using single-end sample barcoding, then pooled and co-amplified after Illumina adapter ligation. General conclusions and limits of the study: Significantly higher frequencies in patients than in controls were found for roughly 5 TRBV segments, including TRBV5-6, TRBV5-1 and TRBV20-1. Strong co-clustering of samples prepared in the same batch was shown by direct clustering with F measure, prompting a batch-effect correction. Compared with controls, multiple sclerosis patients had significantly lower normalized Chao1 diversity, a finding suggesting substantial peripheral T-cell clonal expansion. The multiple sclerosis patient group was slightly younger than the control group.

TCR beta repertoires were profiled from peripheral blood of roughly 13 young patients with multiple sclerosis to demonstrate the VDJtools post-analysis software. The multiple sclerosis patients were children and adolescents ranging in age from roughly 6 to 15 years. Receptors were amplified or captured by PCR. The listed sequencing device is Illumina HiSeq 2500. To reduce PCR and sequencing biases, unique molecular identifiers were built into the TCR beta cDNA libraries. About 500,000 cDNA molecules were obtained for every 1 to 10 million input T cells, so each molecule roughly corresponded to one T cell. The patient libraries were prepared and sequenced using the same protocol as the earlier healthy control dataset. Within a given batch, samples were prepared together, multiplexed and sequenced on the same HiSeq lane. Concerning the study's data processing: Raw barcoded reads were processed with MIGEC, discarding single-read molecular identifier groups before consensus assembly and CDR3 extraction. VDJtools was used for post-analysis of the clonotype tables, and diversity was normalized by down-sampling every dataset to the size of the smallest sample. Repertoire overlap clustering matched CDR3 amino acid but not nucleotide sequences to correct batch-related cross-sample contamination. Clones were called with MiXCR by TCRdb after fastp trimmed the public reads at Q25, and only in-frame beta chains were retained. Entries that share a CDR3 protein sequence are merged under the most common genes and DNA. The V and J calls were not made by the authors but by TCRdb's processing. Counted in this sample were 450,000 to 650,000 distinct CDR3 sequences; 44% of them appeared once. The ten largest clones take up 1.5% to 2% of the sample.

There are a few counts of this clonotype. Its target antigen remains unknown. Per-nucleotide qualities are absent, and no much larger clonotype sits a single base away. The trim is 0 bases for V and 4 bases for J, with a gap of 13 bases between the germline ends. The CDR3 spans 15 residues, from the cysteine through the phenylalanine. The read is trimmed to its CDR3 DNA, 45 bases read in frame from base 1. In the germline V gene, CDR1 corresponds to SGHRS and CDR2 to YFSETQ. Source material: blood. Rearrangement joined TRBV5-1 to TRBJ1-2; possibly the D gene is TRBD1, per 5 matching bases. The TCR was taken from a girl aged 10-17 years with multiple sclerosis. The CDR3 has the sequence CASSLEWQGAYGYTF. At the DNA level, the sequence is TGCGCCAGCAGCTTGGAATGGCAGGGCGCCTATGGCTACACCTTC. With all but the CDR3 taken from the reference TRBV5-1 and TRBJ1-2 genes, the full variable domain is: KAGVTQTPRYLIKTRGQQVTLSCSPISGHRSVSWYQQTPGQGLQFLFEYFSETQRNKGNFPGRFSGRQFSNSRSEMNVSTLELGDSALYLCASSLEWQGAYGYTFGSGTRLTVV.